The 20 T cell receptor beta chains listed next were all sequenced from one sample in a study of preoperative IRX-2 immunotherapy in early breast cancer. Treatment meaning: preoperative locoregional IRX-2 cytokine immunotherapy. The table came from immunoSEQ multiplex PCR; TCRdb's copy has only in-frame clones and leaves some out. The sample records about 29,000 clones, nearly 90% being singletons. The sample was collected from a patient treated with IRX-2 immunotherapy. Source of these receptors: a human donor with breast cancer.

In this sample, this clone turned up a few times. This chain joins TRBV4-3 and TRBJ1-1; perhaps TRBD1 as D (5 bases). V was clipped by 2 bases and J by 1 base, with 17 bases between them. Per germline, CDR1 LGHNA and CDR2 YSLEER. The CDR3 is 17 amino acids. Here the CDR3 reads CASSQRVGAGWNTEAFF. CDR3 DNA: TGCGCCAGCAGCCAAAGGGTGGGAGCAGGGTGGAACACTGAAGCTTTCTTT.

The chain has TRBV11-2 and TRBJ2-5, with 11 bases identical to TRBD2. This CDR3 region has 14 residues. Germline assignment: CDR1 SGHAT and CDR2 FQNNGV. V lost 5 bases and J lost 4; bases outside the gene matches: 3. The CDR3 here is CASSISGGGETQYF. The CDR3 coding sequence is TGTGCCAGCAGCATTAGCGGGGGGGGAGAGACCCAGTACTTC.

The V call is TRBV15, the J call TRBJ2-7; D is possibly TRBD1 (5 bases). This CDR3 is 14 amino acids long. V was pared by 0 bases and J by 7 bases, with 13 bases between. The germline V gene has CDR1 LNHNV and CDR2 YYDKDF (reference sequence). CDR3 protein: CATSRDGAAGEQYF. The CDR3 bases are TGTGCCACCAGCAGAGATGGGGCAGCTGGGGAGCAGTACTTC.

V is TRBV5-1 and J is TRBJ1-4; TRBD1 might be the D (6 bases). V lost 4 bases to trimming and J lost 4 bases, with 14 bases between them. The CDR3 extends over 15 amino acids. Germline loops: CDR1 SGHRS, CDR2 YFSETQ. The chain's CDR3 is CASSRQEGVNEKLFF. Here the CDR3 DNA reads TGCGCCAGCAGCCGCCAGGAGGGGGTTAATGAAAAACTGTTTTTT. The variable domain in full, completed from reference TRBV5-1 and TRBJ1-4, reads KAGVTQTPRYLIKTRGQQVTLSCSPISGHRSVSWYQQTPGQGLQFLFEYFSETQRNKGNFPGRFSGRQFSNSRSEMNVSTLELGDSALYLCASSRQEGVNEKLFFGSGTQLSVL.

The chain links TRBV18 to TRBJ2-1, with 7 bases matching TRBD2. CDR3 size: 14 residues. V was pared by 3 bases and J by 8 bases, with 7 bases of the junction left unmatched. Germline V gives CDR1 KGHSH, CDR2 LQKENI. CDR3 bases: TGTGCCAGCTCACCTCTAGCGGCGGGGGATGAGCAGTTCTTC. Translation gives CASSPLAAGDEQFF.

This chain links TRBV19 with TRBJ2-1, with 7 bases aligning to TRBD1. CDR1 LNHDA and CDR2 SQIVND come from the germline V gene (reference sequence). The J segment lost 9 bases and the V segment lost 6 bases, leaving 8 bases of the junction unmatched. The CDR3 contains 13 residues. The CDR3 nucleotides are TGTGCCAGTAGGAATCAGGGGGTAAGTGAGCAGTTCTTC. Its translation: CASRNQGVSEQFF.

The rearrangement joins TRBV30 to TRBJ1-1; tentative D call: TRBD1 (5 bases). V shed 8 bases and J shed 1 base, with 11 bases lying between them. The CDR3 is 12 amino acids. In germline, CDR1 is GTSNPN, CDR2 SVGIG (reference sequence). The DNA of the CDR3 is TGTGCCCTCGGGACGGGGAACACTGAAGCTTTCTTT. The encoded protein is CALGTGNTEAFF. Combining the CDR3 with reference TRBV30 and TRBJ1-1 gives the whole variable domain SQTIHQWPATLVQPVGSPLSLECTVEGTSNPNLYWYRQAAGRGLQLLFYSVGIGQISSEVPQNLSASRPQDRQFILSSKKLLLSDSGFYLCALGTGNTEAFFGQGTRLTVV.

This clone has a single count. The V and J genes are TRBV5-1 and TRBJ2-5; D could derive from TRBD1 or TRBD2 (5 bases each). The V gene lost 4 bases and the J gene lost 4 bases, with 14 bases spanning the gap. The germline V gene has CDR1 SGHRS and CDR2 YFSETQ. The CDR3 is made up of 14 amino acids. CDR3: CASSPGTFRETQYF. CDR3 DNA: TGCGCCAGCAGCCCCGGGACGTTTAGAGAGACCCAGTACTTC.

The chain combines TRBV18 with TRBJ2-7; 10 bases align to TRBD1. J was trimmed by 3 bases and V by 3 bases; bases with no gene match: 2. The CDR3 is made up of 14 amino acids. Germline V CDR1 and CDR2: KGHSH, LQKENI. The CDR3 DNA follows: TGTGCCAGCTCACCCGGGACAGGGGACTACGAGCAGTACTTC. This encodes CASSPGTGDYEQYF.

This rearrangement joins TRBV18 to TRBJ1-3; weak D call: TRBD1 (5 bases). V shed 3 bases and J shed 0 bases, with 12 bases lying between them. The germline V gene encodes CDR1 KGHSH and CDR2 LQKENI. The CDR3 runs to 16 residues. The CDR3 sequence is CASSPRTSPSGNTIYF. The CDR3 DNA is TGTGCCAGCTCACCCCGGACATCCCCCTCTGGAAACACCATATATTTT.

This chain connects TRBV7-2 to TRBJ2-4; D assignment may be TRBD1 or TRBD2 (5 bases each). This CDR3 is built from 14 residues. Germline V gene sequence: CDR1 SGHTA, CDR2 FQGNSA. V lost 1 base to trimming and J lost 5 bases, with 9 bases between them. The CDR3 is CASSLGVGQNIQYF. The CDR3 DNA is TGTGCCAGCAGCTTAGGTGTGGGACAAAACATTCAGTACTTC.

The chain recombines TRBV18 with TRBJ1-1; D is possibly TRBD1 (5 bases). Germline V gives CDR1 KGHSH, CDR2 LQKENI. The CDR3 spans 13 residues. Trimming stripped 6 bases from V and 1 base from J, with 9 bases between. CDR3 sequence: CASSPTENTEAFF. In DNA form, the CDR3 reads TGTGCCAGCTCCCCGACAGAGAACACTGAAGCTTTCTTT.

The chain couples TRBV29-1 to TRBJ1-2; the D gene is possibly TRBD1 (6 bases). The CDR3 contains 10 residues. V dropped 7 bases and J dropped 6 bases, with 9 bases sitting between them. CDR1 is SQVTM, CDR2 ANQGSEA, per germline. The CDR3 loop is CSADSDGYTF. CDR3 coding DNA: TGCAGCGCGGACAGCGATGGCTACACCTTC.

The rearrangement joins TRBV5-1 to TRBJ2-5, with D unclear. This CDR3 has 13 amino acids. The V and J ends lost 0 bases and 10 bases respectively, with 13 bases between them. Germline V CDR1 and CDR2: SGHRS, YFSETQ. CDR3 sequence: CASSLAPGFDQYF. The CDR3 nucleotides read TGCGCCAGCAGCTTGGCGCCCGGGTTTGACCAGTACTTC.

The J gene is TRBJ2-3, the V gene TRBV7-9, with D maybe TRBD2 (6 bases). Germline V lookup: CDR1 SEHNR, CDR2 FQNEAQ (reference sequence). This CDR3 comprises 15 residues. Between the trimmed V and J ends, which lost 2 bases and 5 bases, there was a span of 14 bases. The CDR3 loop reads CASSLRERGRDTQYF. The CDR3 DNA is TGTGCCAGCAGCTTACGGGAGAGGGGTAGAGATACGCAGTATTTT.

The chain carries TRBV28 and TRBJ2-1; a weak D match, TRBD1 (6 bases). CDR1 and CDR2 (germline): MDHEN, SYDVKM. This CDR3 region has 15 residues. V gave up 6 bases and J gave up 6 bases, with 18 bases separating them. The CDR3 DNA sequence: TGTGCCAGCAGCTCCCCGCAGGGGTGGATCAATGAGCAGTTCTTC. Translating it yields CASSSPQGWINEQFF.

V and J are TRBV7-9 and TRBJ2-2; D is undetermined. This CDR3 is built from 14 residues. The V end lost 5 bases, the J end lost 4 bases, and 11 bases lay between the germline ends. Germline V lookup: CDR1 SEHNR, CDR2 FQNEAQ (reference sequence). The CDR3 DNA is TGTGCCAGCAGCCAGGACGGATTCACCGGGGAGCTGTTTTTT. Its protein is CASSQDGFTGELFF.

J is TRBJ2-1 and V is TRBV20-1; D call uncertain. Germline lookup yields CDR1 DFQATT and CDR2 SNEGSKA (reference sequence). The CDR3 contains 11 residues. The V end lost 4 bases, the J end lost 7 bases, and 8 bases lay between the germline ends. The CDR3 bases are TGCAGTGCTACACTCGGTAATGAGCAGTTCTTC. Protein sequence: CSATLGNEQFF.

The rearrangement links TRBV7-2 to TRBJ2-2, with a weak D call TRBD1 (6 bases). This CDR3 region has 13 residues. The germline gives CDR1 SGHTA, CDR2 FQGNSA. V lost 1 base and J lost 6, with 6 bases in between. CDR3 loop: CASSLDRAGELFF. DNA for the CDR3: TGTGCCAGCAGCTTAGACAGGGCCGGGGAGCTGTTTTTT.

This clone has a single count. The genes are TRBV29-1 and TRBJ2-7; D remains unclear. The CDR3 runs to 11 residues. Germline CDR1 SQVTM, CDR2 ANQGSEA. V was trimmed by 4 bases and J by 5 bases, leaving 9 bases between them. CDR3: CSVVWLNEQYF. CDR3 nucleotides: TGCAGCGTTGTATGGCTCAACGAGCAGTACTTC.